The present TCR beta chain was sequenced within a study of patients and donors after allogeneic stem cell transplantation. This clonotype was observed a handful of times. MiXCR, run by TCRdb on the RT-PCR reads, gives a single entry per CDR3 protein. Of over 200,000 distinct CDR3 sequences listed, roughly 38% are singletons. Specimen: blood, either unsorted or a sorted T cell fraction (not recorded which). This receptor was taken from a human donor who was either an allogeneic HSCT recipient or a stem cell or donor lymphocyte infusion donor (not recorded which). It is not recorded whose cells these are; they may come from a transplant donor.

The DNA for the CDR3 is TGCGCCAGCAGCTTGGCAGGTCCGGTTGTCCACGAGCAGTACTTC. Amino acid sequence: CASSLAGPVVHEQYF. The rearrangement joins TRBV5-1 to TRBJ2-7; D gene uncertain. V dropped 0 bases and J dropped 5 bases, with 15 bases sitting between them. Germline V gives CDR1 SGHRS, CDR2 YFSETQ. This CDR3 region has 15 residues.